The source of this T cell receptor (beta chain) is a study of T cells after yellow fever vaccination. The CDR3 runs 13 residues. J was trimmed by 7 bases and V by 6 bases; bases with no gene match: 12. CDR1 is DFQATT and CDR2 is SNEGSKA in the germline V gene (reference sequence). General study results and limits: Sorted repertoires could include abundant contaminating clonotypes from bulk cells.

Template-switching 5'RACE yielded the TCR cDNA; a universal primer site and UMIs were added in the process. In TCRdb, the 5' RACE reads were re-called with MiXCR into one record per CDR3 protein. The sample has fewer than 100,000 distinct CDR3 sequences, 7.5% to 10% seen once. V is TRBV20-1 and J is TRBJ2-7; 7 positions match TRBD2. This TCR was sampled from a man between 18 and 35 years old who received the YFV17D yellow fever vaccine. The specimen comprised CD8+ T cells not binding an NS4B(214-222) dextramer, sorted from PBMCs, sampled roughly 14 days after the first yellow fever vaccination. CDR3 sequence (DNA): TGCAGTGCCGCTTACCGACTAGCCGAGGAGCAGTACTTC. This translates into CSAAYRLAEEQYF.